This T cell receptor (beta chain) was recovered during a study of shared clonotypes between healthy human individuals. Comment on this clone: Other nucleotide sequences from this sample produce the same CDR3.

Looked up from germline, CDR1 is KGHSH and CDR2 is LQKENI. V was clipped by 6 bases and J by 2 bases, with 10 bases between them. This CDR3 has 13 amino acids. Clones were sequenced by immunoSEQ multiplex PCR, and TCRdb holds only the in-frame ones, with some missing. The sample holds over a million clones, around 82% seen once. The sequencing input was memory CD4+ T cells from PBMCs. The sample's subset: CD45RA-negative fraction. The chain links TRBV18 to TRBJ2-5, with D perhaps matching TRBD2 (6 bases). This TCR was recovered from a man younger than 30 in good health. Some clones in this sample may be carry-over from other donors' samples. The CDR3 loop is CASSQGLQETQYF. As DNA, the CDR3 is TGTGCCAGCTCCCAAGGACTACAAGAGACCCAGTACTTC.